This entry lists 29 T cell receptor beta chains sequenced from one sample in a study of immune evolution from preneoplasia to lung adenocarcinoma. Libraries were prepared by immunoSEQ multiplex PCR; TCRdb keeps only in-frame clonotypes and omits some of them. Seen here are more than 6,500 clones, around 73% observed once, and the top ten hold 7% to 10%. What was sequenced was FFPE minimally invasive lung adenocarcinoma tissue. The receptors shown here come from a donor at least 70 years old with lung adenocarcinoma.

This clone was recorded only once. The V call is TRBV30, the J call TRBJ1-1; possible D gene TRBD1, 6 bases. V lost 2 bases, J lost 5 bases, and 18 bases lay in between. The CDR3 length is 15 residues. Germline loops: CDR1 GTSNPN, CDR2 SVGIG (reference sequence). This chain's CDR3 is CAWSYYDRPGTEAFF. CDR3 nucleotides: TGTGCCTGGAGTTACTATGACAGGCCCGGGACTGAAGCTTTCTTT.

This clone was recorded only once. The CDR3 loop reads CASSGTGMGNQPQHF. In DNA, the CDR3 is TGTGCCAGCAGTGGAACAGGGATGGGCAATCAGCCCCAGCATTTT. This chain connects TRBV28 to TRBJ1-5; perhaps TRBD1 as D (6 bases). V lost 5 bases and J 2 bases, leaving 13 bases between the germline ends. This CDR3 is 15 amino acids long. Germline V gene sequence: CDR1 MDHEN, CDR2 SYDVKM. Full variable domain (rest looked up from reference TRBV28 and TRBJ1-5): DVKVTQSSRYLVKRTGEKVFLECVQDMDHENMFWYRQDPGLGLRLIYFSYDVKMKEKGDIPEGYSVSREKKERFSLILESASTNQTSMYLCASSGTGMGNQPQHFGDGTRLSIL.

The V call is TRBV28, the J call TRBJ2-2, with D tentatively TRBD1 or TRBD2 (6 bases each). The CDR3 is 15 amino acids. The germline V gene has CDR1 MDHEN and CDR2 SYDVKM. The V and J ends lost 7 bases and 0 bases respectively, with 12 bases between them. The DNA for the CDR3 is TGTGCCAGCATCGGGGGCTCGGCGAACACCGGGGAGCTGTTTTTT. Translating gives CASIGGSANTGELFF.

The chain employs TRBV19 and TRBJ2-1, with 7 bases lining up with TRBD2. V gave up 5 bases and J gave up 4 bases; unmatched junction bases: 11. This CDR3 is 16 amino acids long. Germline-derived CDR1 and CDR2 are LNHDA and SQIVND (reference sequence). The CDR3 nucleotides are TGTGCCAGTAGTCCTACTACTAGCGCTCGGTACAATGAGCAGTTCTTC. Encoded protein: CASSPTTSARYNEQFF.

The gene calls are TRBV28 and TRBJ2-2, with TRBD1 as a possible D gene (6 bases). The CDR3 covers 15 residues. The V end lost 5 bases, the J end lost 5 bases, and 15 bases lay between the germline ends. CDR1 and CDR2 from the germline V gene are MDHEN and SYDVKM. The CDR3: CASSLRGLMTGELFF. CDR3 nucleotide sequence: TGTGCCAGCAGTCTCAGGGGATTAATGACCGGGGAGCTGTTTTTT.

This clone was observed a few times. CDR3 sequence (DNA): TGTGCCAGCAGCCGCGTGGTAGGGTCAAGCTATGGCTACACCTTC. Translated: CASSRVVGSSYGYTF. The chain links TRBV28 to TRBJ1-2; D is uncertain. Trimming stripped 6 bases from V and 4 bases from J, with 18 bases between. Per the germline V gene, CDR1 is MDHEN and CDR2 is SYDVKM. The CDR3 length is 15 residues.

The V call is TRBV5-5, the J call TRBJ2-2; D may be TRBD1 (6 bases). The CDR3 is made up of 14 amino acids. The V end lost 6 bases, the J end lost 7 bases, and 16 bases lay between the germline ends. Germline lookup yields CDR1 SGHKS and CDR2 YYEKEE (reference sequence). The chain's CDR3 is CASTTQTGGGELFF. DNA of the CDR3: TGTGCCAGCACCACTCAGACAGGCGGCGGGGAGCTGTTTTTT.

V gene TRBV2 combines with J gene TRBJ2-2; 8 bases fit TRBD1. Germline lookup yields CDR1 SNHLY and CDR2 FYNNEI. The J segment lost 5 bases and the V segment lost 10 bases, leaving 12 bases of the junction unmatched. This CDR3 contains 15 residues. The CDR3 nucleotides read TGTGCCAACCGGGGTGGACAGGGTATGACCGGGGAGCTGTTTTTT. Translation gives CANRGGQGMTGELFF.

The genes are TRBV7-3 and TRBJ2-3; perhaps TRBD2 as D (6 bases). V dropped 1 base and J dropped 2 bases, with 13 bases sitting between them. The germline V gene encodes CDR1 SGHTA and CDR2 FQGTGA. CDR3 length: 16 amino acids. The CDR3 protein is CASSLREGGNTDTQYF. CDR3 DNA sequence: TGTGCCAGCAGCTTAAGGGAAGGCGGGAACACAGATACGCAGTATTTT. The full variable domain, rest sourced from reference TRBV7-3 and TRBJ2-3, is GAGVSQTPSNKVTEKGKYVELRCDPISGHTALYWYRQSLGQGPEFLIYFQGTGAADDSGLPNDRFFAVRPEGSVSTLKIQRTERGDSAVYLCASSLREGGNTDTQYFGPGTRLTVL.

This clone was seen just once. The rearrangement uses TRBV6-1 and TRBJ2-7, with 13 bases lining up with TRBD2. The CDR3 spans 19 residues. Unmatched junction bases numbered 12, after V lost 4 bases and J lost 0 bases. Germline V gene sequence: CDR1 MNHNS, CDR2 SASEGT. CDR3 DNA: TGTGCCAGCAGTGGGCCGGGACTAGCGGGACTGGATAGCTCCTACGAGCAGTACTTC. Amino acid sequence: CASSGPGLAGLDSSYEQYF.

As regards this clone: The conserved final phenylalanine or tryptophan is absent from the CDR3, which likely points to a read error. The DNA is left out, because the CDR3 cannot be placed on it with certainty; the CDR3 is given as TCRdb lists it. The chain carries TRBV27 and TRBJ1-2; the table's TRBD1 call for D was not verified on the DNA. The V gene's germline CDR1 is MNHEY and CDR2 SMNVEV (reference sequence). The CDR3 is 12 residues long, counting both termini. This CDR3 reads CASSNNGTGETG.

This clone was counted only a few times. The chain carries TRBV6-1 and TRBJ2-5; possibly TRBD1 for D (6 bases). Trimming pared 8 bases from V and 4 bases from J, leaving 20 bases between. The CDR3 runs to 15 residues. Germline CDR1 and CDR2: MNHNS and SASEGT. CDR3 amino acids: CASSDTGTLRETQYF. CDR3 coding DNA: TGTGCCAGCTCGGATACAGGGACCCTGCGAGAGACCCAGTACTTC.

The gene calls are TRBV7-9 and TRBJ1-5; 7 bases map to TRBD1. The V and J ends lost 1 base and 4 bases, in that order; junction bases with no gene match: 7. The CDR3 runs to 16 residues. Germline assignment: CDR1 SEHNR and CDR2 FQNEAQ (reference sequence). In DNA form, the CDR3 reads TGTGCCAGCAGCTTAGGGACAGGCGGCCTGAATCAGCCCCAGCATTTT. It is translated as CASSLGTGGLNQPQHF.

The CDR3 is CASSQKTGGAGNEQFF. CDR3 DNA sequence: TGTGCCAGCAGCCAAAAGACAGGAGGGGCGGGGAATGAGCAGTTCTTC. V and J are TRBV14 and TRBJ2-1; D tentatively reads TRBD1 or TRBD2 (6 bases each). V lost 2 bases to trimming and J lost 7 bases, with 18 bases between them. Germline V lookup: CDR1 SGHDN, CDR2 FVKESK. CDR3 length: 16 residues. The whole variable domain, filled in from reference TRBV14 and TRBJ2-1, reads EAGVTQFPSHSVIEKGQTVTLRCDPISGHDNLYWYRRVMGKEIKFLLHFVKESKQDESGMPNNRFLAERTGGTYSTLKVQPAELEDSGVYFCASSQKTGGAGNEQFFGPGTRLTVL.

The rearrangement uses TRBV5-6 and TRBJ2-6; D is unresolved. Germline V gene data show CDR1 as SGHDT and CDR2 as YYEEEE. This CDR3 has 14 amino acids. V lost 9 bases and J 1 base, leaving 11 bases between the germline ends. Here the CDR3 reads CATTASSGANVLTF. The DNA for the CDR3 is TGTGCCACCACGGCTAGTTCTGGGGCCAACGTCCTGACTTTC.

The chain couples TRBV11-2 to TRBJ2-7; 7 bases are a match to TRBD1. The CDR3 spans 14 residues. The ends lost 0 bases at V and 4 bases at J; junction bases unmatched: 3. Germline V gives CDR1 SGHAT, CDR2 FQNNGV. CDR3: CASSLDAGGYEQYF. CDR3 nucleotides: TGTGCCAGCAGCTTAGATGCAGGGGGTTACGAGCAGTACTTC.

This clone is large by share. The DNA for the CDR3 is TGTGCCAGCAGCAATTCCCCGGGCCCCGGCTTCTATGGCTACACCTTC. This sequence encodes CASSNSPGPGFYGYTF. V and J are TRBV21-1 and TRBJ1-2. TRBV21-1 is listed as a pseudogene. The CDR3 totals 16 residues.

J is TRBJ2-7 and V is TRBV15; 11 nucleotides line up with TRBD1. J gave up 5 bases and V 4 bases, and 4 bases lay outside the gene matches. The CDR3 consists of 14 residues. CDR1 is LNHNV and CDR2 is YYDKDF in the germline V gene (reference sequence). The CDR3: CATSNGQGADEQYF. CDR3 DNA sequence: TGTGCCACCAGCAACGGACAGGGGGCAGACGAGCAGTACTTC.

This clone was recorded once. V is TRBV4-1 and J is TRBJ2-7; 7 bases align to TRBD2. The V segment lost 1 base and the J segment 4 bases; nucleotides outside the gene matches: 7. The CDR3 is made up of 15 amino acids. The V gene's germline CDR1 is MGHRA and CDR2 YSYEKL. The CDR3 DNA is TGCGCCAGCAGCCAAGGTACGGGGGGTACGTACGAGCAGTACTTC. Translation gives CASSQGTGGTYEQYF.

This clone turned up a few times. This rearrangement joins TRBV11-3 to TRBJ2-1, with D perhaps matching TRBD1 or TRBD2 (5 bases each). Per the germline V gene, CDR1 is SGHNT and CDR2 is YENEEA. This CDR3 contains 15 residues. Trimming pared 5 bases from V and 8 bases from J, leaving 19 bases between. The CDR3 loop reads CASSMGTGSVDEQFF. As DNA, the CDR3 is TGTGCCAGCAGCATGGGGACGGGGAGTGTGGATGAGCAGTTCTTC.

This sequence joins TRBV4-1 and TRBJ2-1, with D perhaps TRBD2 (6 bases). Trimming cost V 2 bases and J 5 bases, with 10 bases left between them. Germline V gene data show CDR1 as MGHRA and CDR2 as YSYEKL. CDR3 length: 14 residues. The CDR3 nucleotides read TGCGCCAGCAGCCAAACGGGACTTCACAATGAGCAGTTCTTC. Translation: CASSQTGLHNEQFF.

Only one count was recorded for this clone. The chain is built from TRBV6-4 and TRBJ2-2; no firm D call. Germline V CDR1 and CDR2: MRHNA, SNTAGT. The CDR3 contains 13 residues. Trimming left V 0 bases short and J 3 bases short, with 2 bases between. CDR3 sequence: CASSDSYTGELFF. CDR3 in DNA: TGTGCCAGCAGTGACTCGTACACCGGGGAGCTGTTTTTT.

The genes are TRBV5-4 and TRBJ2-2; possibly TRBD1 or TRBD2 for D (5 bases each). Germline CDR1 is SGHNT and CDR2 is YYREEE (reference sequence). The V end was cut by 4 bases, the J end by 3 bases, with 19 bases between. The CDR3 spans 17 residues. The CDR3 bases are TGTGCCAGCAGCCTTGGAGTATCGGGGACGGACACCGGGGAGCTGTTTTTT. This codes for CASSLGVSGTDTGELFF.

The chain employs TRBV4-1 and TRBJ2-6; 8 nucleotides align to TRBD2. Germline V lookup: CDR1 MGHRA, CDR2 YSYEKL. V lost 0 bases to trimming and J lost 0 bases; unmatched junction nucleotides: 7. This CDR3 region has 19 residues. CDR3 in amino acids: CASSQDPLAGYSGANVLTF. The CDR3 coding sequence is TGCGCCAGCAGCCAAGATCCCCTAGCGGGTTACTCTGGGGCCAACGTCCTGACTTTC.

The rearrangement links TRBV28 to TRBJ2-7; 10 bases map to TRBD1. The germline V gene has CDR1 MDHEN and CDR2 SYDVKM. V shed 7 bases, J shed 5 bases, and the junction held 8 bases outside the gene matches. The CDR3 sequence is 14 residues long. In DNA, the CDR3 is TGTGCCAGCATGTACCGGGACAGGGGCAACGAGCAGTACTTC. Its protein is CASMYRDRGNEQYF.

V and J are TRBV27 and TRBJ2-5; D could derive from TRBD1 or TRBD2 (5 bases each). Germline CDR1 reads MNHEY; CDR2 reads SMNVEV (reference sequence). The CDR3 length is 15 residues. Between the trimmed V and J ends, which lost 8 bases and 4 bases, there was a span of 20 bases. The CDR3 region has the DNA TGTGCCAGCTCTCAAGGGGTCGGCGGGCCAGAGACCCAGTACTTC. It encodes CASSQGVGGPETQYF.

This chain links TRBV7-2 with TRBJ1-2; 7 bases map to TRBD1. V gave up 1 base and J gave up 7 bases; unmatched junction bases: 9. CDR1 SGHTA and CDR2 FQGNSA come from the germline V gene. This CDR3 spans 15 amino acids. The CDR3 spells CASSLVGGLGSGYTF. Here the CDR3 DNA reads TGTGCCAGCAGCTTAGTAGGGGGCTTAGGGTCTGGCTACACCTTC.

The rearrangement uses TRBV30 and TRBJ2-2; D ambiguous. Germline V CDR1 and CDR2: GTSNPN, SVGIG (reference sequence). V dropped 0 bases and J dropped 0 bases, with 20 bases sitting between them. The CDR3 runs to 19 residues. This CDR3 is CAWSVVYSLRRPNTGELFF. The DNA of the CDR3 is TGTGCCTGGAGTGTTGTGTACAGCCTCCGGAGACCGAACACCGGGGAGCTGTTTTTT.

The chain links TRBV19 to TRBJ1-1; no reliable D call. V lost 7 bases and J lost 11, with 17 bases in between. This CDR3 spans 12 amino acids. Germline V gene data show CDR1 as LNHDA and CDR2 as SQIVND (reference sequence). The CDR3 loop is CASTKDRGVAFF. The CDR3 region has the DNA TGTGCCAGTACCAAAGATCGAGGTGTGGCTTTCTTT.